The 19 T cell receptor beta chains given below trace back to one sample, sequenced in a study of T cell repertoires in cytomegalovirus infection. TCRdb re-called the reads through MiXCR, storing one row per CDR3 protein. The sample yields 300,000 to 450,000 distinct CDR3 sequences, 15% to 20% seen once. The sequencing sample was made of PBMCs. The receptors derive from a human donor in good health (CMV status not recorded). Some clones in this sample may be carry-over from other donors' samples.

This clonotype was recorded a few times. The chain joins TRBV7-3 to TRBJ2-7; 10 bases align to TRBD1. The V gene's germline CDR1 is SGHTA and CDR2 FQGTGA. The trim removed 4 bases at V and 4 bases at J, leaving 7 bases unmatched. The CDR3 has 15 residues. CDR3: CASSSSSGQGYEQYF. Here the CDR3 DNA reads TGTGCCAGCAGCTCTTCCTCGGGACAGGGGTACGAGCAGTACTTC.

This clonotype was picked up a small number of times. The V call is TRBV15, the J call TRBJ2-1; a possible D gene is TRBD2 (6 bases). The V end lost 0 bases, the J end lost 5 bases, and 14 bases lay between the germline ends. The CDR3 runs to 16 residues. Germline values: CDR1 LNHNV, CDR2 YYDKDF (reference sequence). CDR3 bases: TGTGCCACCAGCAGAGAGGAGCGGGCGATCCACAATGAGCAGTTCTTC. This codes for CATSREERAIHNEQFF.

This chain links TRBV29-1 with TRBJ2-3; D not certain. The germline CDR1 and CDR2 sequences are SQVTM and ANQGSEA. Trimming took off 3 bases at V and 6 bases at J, with 13 bases between the two ends. The CDR3 spans 13 residues. The CDR3 sequence is CSVEWPARDTQYF. DNA for the CDR3: TGCAGCGTTGAGTGGCCAGCGAGGGATACGCAGTATTTT.

The genes are TRBV10-3 and TRBJ1-1; 9 nucleotides agree with TRBD1. This CDR3 spans 15 amino acids. The V gene end was trimmed by 8 bases and the J gene end by 1 base; junction bases not matched to a gene: 8. From germline, CDR1 is ENHRY and CDR2 SYGVKD. CDR3 DNA: TGTGCCATCTCTCAAGGGACAGGGCGGAACACTGAAGCTTTCTTT. Protein product: CAISQGTGRNTEAFF.

The chain recombines TRBV20-1 with TRBJ2-7, with no clear D. CDR1 is DFQATT, CDR2 SNEGSKA, per germline (reference sequence). V was cut by 3 bases and J by 1 base, with 10 bases left in between. This CDR3 is built from 13 residues. CDR3: CSASRSISYEQYF. DNA for the CDR3: TGCAGTGCTAGTCGGAGCATTTCCTACGAGCAGTACTTC.

There are many counts of this clonotype. The CDR3 spells CASSLPGIRKDYGYTF. The DNA of the CDR3 is TGTGCCAGCAGCCTCCCCGGGATACGAAAGGACTATGGCTACACCTTC. The V gene is TRBV11-3, the J gene TRBJ1-2; D remains unclear. CDR3 length equals 16 residues. Germline CDR1 and CDR2: SGHNT and YENEEA. The V and J ends lost 5 bases and 3 bases respectively, with 19 bases between them.

The chain is built from TRBV7-6 and TRBJ2-3; D ambiguous. This CDR3 is built from 14 residues. The V gene's germline CDR1 is SGHVS and CDR2 FNYEAQ. V lost 11 bases, J lost 0 bases, and 15 bases lay in between. CDR3 sequence: CAGPGPASTDTQYF. CDR3 nucleotides: TGTGCCGGCCCTGGGCCGGCTAGCACAGATACGCAGTATTTT.

This clonotype was counted between two and nine times. This sequence may be a read error, since a much larger clone differs from it by one base. The chain carries TRBV25-1 and TRBJ1-1; possible D gene TRBD1, 5 bases. This CDR3 spans 10 amino acids. V was clipped by 8 bases and J by 4 bases, with 5 bases between them. CDR1 and CDR2 (germline): MGHDK, SYGVNS. CDR3 sequence: CASGGTEAFF. In DNA form, the CDR3 reads TGTGCCAGCGGGGGCACTGAAGCTTTCTTT.

In its sample, this clonotype was seen a few times. This chain joins TRBV11-2 and TRBJ2-5, with 9 positions matching TRBD1. The germline CDR1 and CDR2 sequences are SGHAT and FQNNGV. V was clipped by 1 base and J by 2 bases; unmatched bases: 8. The CDR3 spans 17 residues. The CDR3 sequence is CASSLGGLDRGQETQYF. The CDR3 DNA sequence: TGTGCCAGCAGCTTAGGGGGTCTTGACAGGGGGCAAGAGACCCAGTACTTC.

The chain joins TRBV28 to TRBJ2-1; 10 positions agree with TRBD2. The junction had 8 bases not matched to a gene; V was cut back by 3 bases and J by 9 bases. The germline CDR1 and CDR2 sequences are MDHEN and SYDVKM. The CDR3 has 15 amino acids. The CDR3 DNA is TGTGCCAGCAGTTTGACGACTAGCGGGTCGCCTGAGCAGTTCTTC. Translation: CASSLTTSGSPEQFF.

This clonotype was detected ten times or more. The rearrangement uses TRBV24-1 and TRBJ2-1; 9 bases line up with TRBD1. CDR3 length: 14 amino acids. The V segment lost 10 bases and the J segment 1 base; nucleotides outside the gene matches: 4. Germline assignment: CDR1 KGHDR and CDR2 SFDVKD. CDR3 region: CATGQGWSYNEQFF. The CDR3 nucleotides read TGTGCCACAGGACAGGGGTGGTCCTACAATGAGCAGTTCTTC.

The chain carries TRBV7-2 and TRBJ2-6; 8 bases align to TRBD2. The junction had 10 bases not matched to a gene; V was cut back by 5 bases and J by 13 bases. Germline V gene sequence: CDR1 SGHTA, CDR2 FQGNSA. CDR3 length equals 14 residues. CDR3 sequence reads: CASSPGLGARVLTF. The CDR3 nucleotides are TGTGCCAGCAGCCCGGGACTAGGGGCACGGGTCCTGACTTTC.

This clonotype has a handful of counts. V and J are TRBV18 and TRBJ2-5; the D is unclear. V lost 0 bases and J lost 1, with 6 bases in between. The CDR3 spans 14 residues. Germline assignment: CDR1 KGHSH and CDR2 LQKENI. CDR3 nucleotides: TGTGCCAGCTCACCACCGGACCTCCAAGAGACCCAGTACTTC. Protein product: CASSPPDLQETQYF.

This chain connects TRBV4-3 to TRBJ2-3; the D is unclear. V lost 0 bases and J 6 bases, leaving 7 bases between the germline ends. Looked up from germline, CDR1 is LGHNA and CDR2 is YSLEER. The CDR3 loop spans 13 amino acids. In DNA form, the CDR3 reads TGCGCCAGCAGCCAAGATGAGGAGGATACGCAGTATTTT. This sequence encodes CASSQDEEDTQYF.

The table lists this clonotype with a count of one. The rearrangement uses TRBV20-1 and TRBJ2-7; unclear D gene. V lost 0 bases to trimming and J lost 5 bases, with 11 bases between them. The CDR3 extends over 13 amino acids. Germline-derived CDR1 and CDR2 are DFQATT and SNEGSKA (reference sequence). CDR3 protein: CSARDPERHEQYF. In nucleotides, the CDR3 is TGCAGTGCTAGAGACCCTGAGCGCCACGAGCAGTACTTC.

This clonotype was detected only a few times. The chain couples TRBV6-2 or TRBV6-3 to TRBJ2-2, with 10 bases fitting TRBD2. The CDR3 has 16 amino acids. V gave up 6 bases and J gave up 5 bases; unmatched junction bases: 9. The germline gives CDR1 MNHEY, CDR2 SVGEGT. DNA of the CDR3: TGTGCCAGCAGGCTAGCGGGAGAAGGTGTGACCGGGGAGCTGTTTTTT. This codes for CASRLAGEGVTGELFF.

V gene TRBV6-4 combines with J gene TRBJ2-7; D is possibly TRBD2 (5 bases). The V end lost 9 bases, the J end lost 4 bases, and 7 bases lay between the germline ends. Looked up from germline, CDR1 is MRHNA and CDR2 is SNTAGT. The length of the CDR3 is 10 residues. The CDR3 nucleotides are TGTGCCAGTAAGCGGTACGAGCAGTACTTC. It yields the protein CASKRYEQYF.

This clonotype was seen a few times. The J gene is TRBJ1-2, the V gene TRBV7-2; no clear D. Germline V gives CDR1 SGHTA, CDR2 FQGNSA. CDR3 length equals 13 residues. V gave up 2 bases and J gave up 6 bases, with 10 bases separating them. CDR3 loop: CASSLWEYNGYTF. CDR3 nucleotide sequence: TGTGCCAGCAGCTTATGGGAATATAATGGCTACACCTTC.

This clonotype was counted between two and nine times. The rearrangement links TRBV4-2 to TRBJ2-1; D is perhaps TRBD1 (5 bases). V lost 1 base and J 9 bases, leaving 13 bases between the germline ends. The CDR3 has 14 amino acids. Germline CDR1 and CDR2: LGHNA and YNFKEQ. CDR3 loop: CASSQARQYGEQFF. The CDR3, as DNA: TGTGCCAGCAGCCAAGCTCGACAGTACGGTGAGCAGTTCTTC.